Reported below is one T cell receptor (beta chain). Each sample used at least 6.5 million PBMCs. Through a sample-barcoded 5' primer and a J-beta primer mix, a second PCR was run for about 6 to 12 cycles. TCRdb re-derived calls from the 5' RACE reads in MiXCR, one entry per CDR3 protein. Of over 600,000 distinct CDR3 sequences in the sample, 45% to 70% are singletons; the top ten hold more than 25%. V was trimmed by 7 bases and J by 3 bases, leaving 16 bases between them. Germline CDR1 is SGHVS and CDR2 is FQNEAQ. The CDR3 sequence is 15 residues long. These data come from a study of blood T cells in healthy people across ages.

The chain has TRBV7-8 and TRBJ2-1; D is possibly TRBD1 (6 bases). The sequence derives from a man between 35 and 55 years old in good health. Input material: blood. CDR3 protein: CASIERRGVYNEQFF. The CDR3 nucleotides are TGTGCCAGCATCGAACGCAGGGGCGTCTACAATGAGCAGTTCTTC.